Below are 8 T cell receptor beta chains sequenced from a single sample in a study of blood T cell repertoires in COVID-19. Generated by immunoSEQ multiplex PCR, the TCRdb table keeps only in-frame clones and is missing some. The data hold 170,000 or so clones, with 86% observed a single time. Sequenced: peripheral blood. Every receptor here comes from a man aged 45-65 years with active or convalescent COVID-19.

The rearrangement links TRBV18 to TRBJ1-1, with TRBD1 identical over 7 bases. The CDR3 loop spans 15 amino acids. Germline V gives CDR1 KGHSH, CDR2 LQKENI. Unmatched junction bases numbered 4, after V lost 0 bases and J lost 3 bases. CDR3 in amino acids: CASSPPDRADTEAFF. In nucleotides, the CDR3 is TGTGCCAGCTCACCACCCGACAGGGCGGACACTGAAGCTTTCTTT.

The chain is built from TRBV9 and TRBJ2-2; 7 bases map to TRBD2. The germline gives CDR1 SGDLS, CDR2 YYNGEE. The CDR3 is made up of 17 amino acids. With 0 bases clipped from V and 0 bases from J, the junction kept 5 bases outside the gene matches. This CDR3 is CASSVAPSGANTGELFF. In DNA form, the CDR3 reads TGTGCCAGCAGCGTAGCTCCTAGCGGTGCGAACACCGGGGAGCTGTTTTTT. Full variable domain (missing parts from reference TRBV9 and TRBJ2-2): DSGVTQTPKHLITATGQRVTLRCSPRSGDLSVYWYQQSLDQGLQFLIQYYNGEERAKGNILERFSAQQFPDLHSELNLSSLELGDSALYFCASSVAPSGANTGELFFGEGSRLTVL.

V is TRBV19 and J is TRBJ1-5; the match to TRBD1 covers 8 bases. V shed 2 bases, J shed 0 bases, and the junction held 3 bases outside the gene matches. The germline CDR1 and CDR2 sequences are LNHDA and SQIVND (reference sequence). The CDR3 is made up of 16 amino acids. The CDR3 sequence is CASSIQGAYSNQPQHF. The CDR3 DNA reads as TGTGCCAGTAGTATACAGGGGGCATATAGCAATCAGCCCCAGCATTTT.

This rearrangement joins TRBV29-1 to TRBJ1-4; D ambiguous. Trimming left V 7 bases short and J 4 bases short, with 10 bases between. The CDR3 covers 12 residues. Germline-derived CDR1 and CDR2 are SQVTM and ANQGSEA. The CDR3 sequence is CSAVVGNEKLFF. DNA for the CDR3: TGCAGCGCCGTAGTTGGTAATGAAAAACTGTTTTTT.

The chain couples TRBV7-2 to TRBJ2-1, with 8 positions matching TRBD2. The V gene end was trimmed by 5 bases and the J gene end by 10 bases; junction bases not matched to a gene: 7. Germline CDR1 is SGHTA and CDR2 is FQGNSA. This CDR3 is built from 13 residues. Here the CDR3 reads CASSTGTSWEQFF. The CDR3 DNA sequence: TGTGCCAGCAGCACCGGGACTAGTTGGGAGCAGTTCTTC.

The chain has TRBV4-2 and TRBJ2-7; perhaps TRBD2 as D (6 bases). The V gene's germline CDR1 is LGHNA and CDR2 YNFKEQ. Deletions cut 0 bases from V and 6 bases from J, with 15 bases between. CDR3 length: 15 amino acids. As DNA, the CDR3 is TGTGCCAGCAGCCAAGAAGGACGGGGGTTAGGCGAGCAGTACTTC. Amino acids: CASSQEGRGLGEQYF.

The gene calls are TRBV3-1 (or the pseudogene TRBV3-2) and TRBJ2-1; TRBD1 matches at 10 bases. The CDR3 sequence is 18 residues long. CDR1 and CDR2 from the germline V gene are LGHDT and YNNKEL (reference sequence). Trimming removed 0 bases from V and 6 bases from J; junction bases left unmatched: 11. In nucleotides, the CDR3 is TGTGCCAGCAGCCAAGAACGGTTTAACCGGGACAGGGGCAATGAGCAGTTCTTC. Amino acids: CASSQERFNRDRGNEQFF.

On this clone itself: Other DNA sequences in this specimen translate into the identical CDR3. The gene calls are TRBV18 and TRBJ2-2; weak D call: TRBD2 (6 bases). CDR3 size: 15 residues. CDR1 and CDR2 (germline): KGHSH, LQKENI. V was trimmed by 6 bases and J by 0 bases, leaving 11 bases between them. CDR3 amino acids: CASSRGTANTGELFF. In DNA form, the CDR3 reads TGTGCCAGCTCTCGGGGGACTGCGAACACCGGGGAGCTGTTTTTT.